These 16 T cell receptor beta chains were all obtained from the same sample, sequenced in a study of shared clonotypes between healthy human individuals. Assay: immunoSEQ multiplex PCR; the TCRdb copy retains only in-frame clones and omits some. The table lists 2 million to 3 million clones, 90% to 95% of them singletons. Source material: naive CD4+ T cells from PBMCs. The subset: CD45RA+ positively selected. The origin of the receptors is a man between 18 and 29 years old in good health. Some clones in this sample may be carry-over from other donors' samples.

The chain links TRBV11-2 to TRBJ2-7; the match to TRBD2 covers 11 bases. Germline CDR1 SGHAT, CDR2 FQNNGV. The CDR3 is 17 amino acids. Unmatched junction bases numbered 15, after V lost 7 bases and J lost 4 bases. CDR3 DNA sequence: TGTGCCAGCACCGAAAGGCTGGCTAGCGGGAGGAGGTACGAGCAGTACTTC. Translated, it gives CASTERLASGRRYEQYF. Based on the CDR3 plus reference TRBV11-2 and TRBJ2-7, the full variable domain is EAGVAQSPRYKIIEKRQSVAFWCNPISGHATLYWYQQILGQGPKLLIQFQNNGVVDDSQLPKDRFSAERLKGVDSTLKIQPAKLEDSAVYLCASTERLASGRRYEQYFGPGTRLTVT.

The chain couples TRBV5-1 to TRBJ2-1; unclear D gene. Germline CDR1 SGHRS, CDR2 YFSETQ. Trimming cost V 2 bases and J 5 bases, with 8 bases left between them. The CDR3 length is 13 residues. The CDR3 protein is CASSFILNNEQFF. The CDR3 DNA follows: TGCGCCAGCAGCTTTATTTTGAACAATGAGCAGTTCTTC.

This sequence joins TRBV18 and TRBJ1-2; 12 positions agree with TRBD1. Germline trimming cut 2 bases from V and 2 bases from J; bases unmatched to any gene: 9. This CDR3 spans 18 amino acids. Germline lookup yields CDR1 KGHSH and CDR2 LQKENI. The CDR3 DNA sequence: TGTGCCAGCTCACCAAATCAGGGACAGGGGGCCAAAAACTATGGCTACACCTTC. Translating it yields CASSPNQGQGAKNYGYTF. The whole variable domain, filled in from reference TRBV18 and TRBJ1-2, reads NAGVMQNPRHLVRRRGQEARLRCSPMKGHSHVYWYRQLPEEGLKFMVYLQKENIIDESGMPKERFSAEFPKEGPSILRIQQVVRGDSAAYFCASSPNQGQGAKNYGYTFGSGTRLTVV.

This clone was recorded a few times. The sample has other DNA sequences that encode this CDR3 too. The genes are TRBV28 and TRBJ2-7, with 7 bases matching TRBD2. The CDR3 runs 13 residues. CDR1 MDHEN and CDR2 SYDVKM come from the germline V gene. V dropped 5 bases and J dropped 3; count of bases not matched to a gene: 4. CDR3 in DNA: TGTGCCAGCAGTCGGGGACTAAACTACGAGCAGTACTTC. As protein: CASSRGLNYEQYF. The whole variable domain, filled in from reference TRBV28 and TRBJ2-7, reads DVKVTQSSRYLVKRTGEKVFLECVQDMDHENMFWYRQDPGLGLRLIYFSYDVKMKEKGDIPEGYSVSREKKERFSLILESASTNQTSMYLCASSRGLNYEQYFGPGTRLTVT.

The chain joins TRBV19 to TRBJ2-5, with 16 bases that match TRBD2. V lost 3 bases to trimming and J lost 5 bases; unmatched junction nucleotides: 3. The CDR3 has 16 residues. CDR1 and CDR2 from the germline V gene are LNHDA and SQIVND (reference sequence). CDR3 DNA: TGTGCCAGTAGTATCGGGACTAGCGGGAGGGGGGAGACCCAGTACTTC. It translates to CASSIGTSGRGETQYF. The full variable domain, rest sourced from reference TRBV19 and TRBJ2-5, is DGGITQSPKYLFRKEGQNVTLSCEQNLNHDAMYWYRQDPGQGLRLIYYSQIVNDFQKGDIAEGYSVSREKKESFPLTVTSAQKNPTAFYLCASSIGTSGRGETQYFGPGTRLLVL.

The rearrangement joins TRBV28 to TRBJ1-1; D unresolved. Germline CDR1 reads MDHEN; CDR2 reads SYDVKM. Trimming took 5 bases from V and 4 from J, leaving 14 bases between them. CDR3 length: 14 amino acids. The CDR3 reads CASSPYKGGTEAFF. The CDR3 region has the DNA TGTGCCAGCAGTCCTTACAAGGGTGGCACTGAAGCTTTCTTT.

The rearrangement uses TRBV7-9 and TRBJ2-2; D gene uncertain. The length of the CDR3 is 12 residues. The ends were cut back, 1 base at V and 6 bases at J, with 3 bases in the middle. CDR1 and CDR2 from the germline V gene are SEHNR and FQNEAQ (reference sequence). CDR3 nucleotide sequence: TGTGCCAGCAGCTTAGATTCCGGGGAGCTGTTTTTT. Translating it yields CASSLDSGELFF.

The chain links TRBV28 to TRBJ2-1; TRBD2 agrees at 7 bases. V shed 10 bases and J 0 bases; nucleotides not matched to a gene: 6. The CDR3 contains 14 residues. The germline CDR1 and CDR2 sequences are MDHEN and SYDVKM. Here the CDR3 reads CATTPSGSYNEQFF. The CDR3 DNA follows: TGTGCCACAACACCTAGCGGCTCCTACAATGAGCAGTTCTTC.

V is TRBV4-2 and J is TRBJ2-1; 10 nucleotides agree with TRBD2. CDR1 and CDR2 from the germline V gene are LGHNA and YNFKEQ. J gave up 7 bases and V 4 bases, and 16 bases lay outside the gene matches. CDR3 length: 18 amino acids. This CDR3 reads CASSLEPQLAGPFNEQFF. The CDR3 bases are TGTGCCAGCAGCCTAGAGCCCCAACTAGCGGGGCCATTTAATGAGCAGTTCTTC.

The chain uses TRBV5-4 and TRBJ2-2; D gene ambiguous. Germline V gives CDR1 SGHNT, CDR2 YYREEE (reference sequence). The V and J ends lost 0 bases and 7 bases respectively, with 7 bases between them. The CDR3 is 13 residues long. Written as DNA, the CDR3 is TGTGCCAGCAGCTTGGTTGACGGCGGGGAGCTGTTTTTT. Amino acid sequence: CASSLVDGGELFF. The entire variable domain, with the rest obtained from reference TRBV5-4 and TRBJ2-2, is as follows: ETGVTQSPTHLIKTRGQQVTLRCSSQSGHNTVSWYQQALGQGPQFIFQYYREEENGRGNFPPRFSGLQFPNYSSELNVNALELDDSALYLCASSLVDGGELFFGEGSRLTVL.

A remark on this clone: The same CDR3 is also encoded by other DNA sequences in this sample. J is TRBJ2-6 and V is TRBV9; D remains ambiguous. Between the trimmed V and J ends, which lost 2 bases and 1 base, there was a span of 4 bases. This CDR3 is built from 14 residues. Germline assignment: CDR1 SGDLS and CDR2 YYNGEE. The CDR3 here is CASSVYSGANVLTF. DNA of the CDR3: TGTGCCAGCAGCGTGTATTCTGGGGCCAACGTCCTGACTTTC.

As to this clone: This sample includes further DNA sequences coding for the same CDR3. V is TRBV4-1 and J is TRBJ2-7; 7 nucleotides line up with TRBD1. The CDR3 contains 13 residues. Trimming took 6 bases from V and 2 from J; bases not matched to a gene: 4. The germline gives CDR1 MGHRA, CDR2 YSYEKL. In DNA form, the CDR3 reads TGCGCCAGCAGTAGGGACAGACCCTACGAGCAGTACTTC. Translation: CASSRDRPYEQYF.

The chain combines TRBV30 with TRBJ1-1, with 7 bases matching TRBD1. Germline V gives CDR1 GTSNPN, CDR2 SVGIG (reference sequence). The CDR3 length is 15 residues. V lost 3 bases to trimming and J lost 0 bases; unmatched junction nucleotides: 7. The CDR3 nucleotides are TGTGCCTGGAGCCTCCCGACAGGGCTGAACACTGAAGCTTTCTTT. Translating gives CAWSLPTGLNTEAFF. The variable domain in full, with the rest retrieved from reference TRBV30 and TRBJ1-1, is SQTIHQWPATLVQPVGSPLSLECTVEGTSNPNLYWYRQAAGRGLQLLFYSVGIGQISSEVPQNLSASRPQDRQFILSSKKLLLSDSGFYLCAWSLPTGLNTEAFFGQGTRLTVV.

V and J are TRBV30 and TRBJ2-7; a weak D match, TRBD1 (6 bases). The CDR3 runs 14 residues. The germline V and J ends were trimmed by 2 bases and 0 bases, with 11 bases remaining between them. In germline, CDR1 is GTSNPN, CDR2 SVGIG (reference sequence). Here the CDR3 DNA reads TGTGCCTGGAGTTCACAGGGCAGCTCCTACGAGCAGTACTTC. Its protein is CAWSSQGSSYEQYF.

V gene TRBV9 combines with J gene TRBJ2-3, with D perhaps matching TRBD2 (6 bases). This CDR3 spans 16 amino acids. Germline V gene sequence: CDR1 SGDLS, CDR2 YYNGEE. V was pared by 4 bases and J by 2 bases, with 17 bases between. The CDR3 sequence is CASSPHVIAATDTQYF. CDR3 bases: TGTGCCAGCAGCCCCCATGTGATAGCGGCCACAGATACGCAGTATTTT.

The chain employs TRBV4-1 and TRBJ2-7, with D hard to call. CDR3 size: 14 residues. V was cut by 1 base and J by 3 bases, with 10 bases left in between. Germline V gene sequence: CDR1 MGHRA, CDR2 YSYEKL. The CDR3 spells CASSQGPSVYEQYF. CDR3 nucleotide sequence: TGCGCCAGCAGCCAAGGTCCCAGCGTCTACGAGCAGTACTTC.